The clone carrying this TCR beta chain was found a few times. TCRdb keeps only in-frame clones here, not all; method: immunoSEQ multiplex PCR. The sample holds 170,000 or so clones, under 95% seen once. This entry is derived from a study of control samples from healthy donors and cancer patients. The CDR3 consists of 15 residues. V gave up 5 bases and J gave up 4 bases; unmatched junction bases: 7. In germline, CDR1 is LNHDA, CDR2 SQIVND (reference sequence). The sequence derives from a woman aged 18-30 years in good health. The chain employs TRBV19 and TRBJ1-2; 10 bases align to TRBD1. Material: blood. The CDR3 region is CASSDGQGGVYGYTF. CDR3 in DNA: TGTGCCAGTAGTGACGGACAGGGGGGCGTCTATGGCTACACCTTC.